These T cell receptor beta chains were read from a single sample in a study of blood T cell repertoires in COVID-19. TCRdb's table, derived via immunoSEQ multiplex PCR, lists solely in-frame clones and lacks some. Here the sample spans approximately 260,000 clones, around 83% being singletons. Sequenced input: peripheral blood. The receptors were sampled from an elderly woman with acute or convalescent COVID-19. Both conserved end residues are part of each CDR3. D genes are given only for firm matches. Clone size, where shown, is once, few, many, or a class for clones that have expanded.

v_gene	abundance	j_gene	d_gene	CDR3nt	CDR3aa
TRBV5-1	NA	TRBJ2-3	TRBD2	TGCGCCAGCATGGCGGGGGGAACAGATACGCAGTATTTT	CASMAGGTDTQYF
TRBV30	NA	TRBJ1-2	NA	TGTGCCTGGAGCCGACAGAACTATGGCTACACCTTC	CAWSRQNYGYTF
TRBV11-2	NA	TRBJ1-6	NA	TGTGCCAGCAGCCCTACAGGGTTTGATGCACCCCTCCACTTT	CASSPTGFDAPLHF
TRBV5-1	NA	TRBJ1-2	TRBD1	TGCGCCAGCAGCTCCGCGACAGGGGTGGAGGGTGGCTACACCTTC	CASSSATGVEGGYTF
TRBV5-1	NA	TRBJ1-5	NA	TGCGCCAGCAGCTTGACGGCGGGGCCGAATCAGCCCCAGCATTTT	CASSLTAGPNQPQHF
TRBV2	NA	TRBJ2-2	TRBD2	TGTGCCAGCAGCGAGCGGGAGTCGAGCACCGGGGAGCTGTTTTTT	CASSERESSTGELFF
TRBV7-7	NA	TRBJ1-1	NA	TGTGCTAGCAGCTTAGCCCAGGGAACTGAAGCTTTCTTT	CASSLAQGTEAFF
TRBV5-1	few	TRBJ2-3	TRBD2	TGCGCCAGCAGCTCCGGGACTAGCGGGGAGGGGCAGTATTTT	CASSSGTSGEGQYF
TRBV5-1	NA	TRBJ2-2	TRBD2	TGCGCCAGCAGCTTGAGTCCTAGCGGGGTAACGGGGGAGCTGTTTTTT	CASSLSPSGVTGELFF
TRBV6-5	NA	TRBJ2-1	TRBD1	TGTGCCAGCAGTTACGAAGGCGGGACAGGGGGGCGTGAGCAGTTCTTC	CASSYEGGTGGREQFF
TRBV6-5	NA	TRBJ1-6	TRBD1	TGTGCCAGCAGTTCCCCGGGCAGGGGGGTTTCACCCCTCCACTTT	CASSSPGRGVSPLHF
TRBV3-1/TRBV3-2	NA	TRBJ2-1	TRBD2	TGTGCCAGCAGCCCCGGGACTAGCGGGGAATACAATGAGCAGTTCTTC	CASSPGTSGEYNEQFF
TRBV5-6	NA	TRBJ1-2	NA	TGTGCCAGCAGCTCCGGCCAGGTGCTTTATGGCTACACCTTC	CASSSGQVLYGYTF
TRBV7-2	NA	TRBJ1-1	TRBD1	TGTGCCAGCAGCTTAGCGGGACAGACCACTGAAGCTTTCTTT	CASSLAGQTTEAFF
TRBV3-1/TRBV3-2	NA	TRBJ2-1	TRBD2	TGTGCCAGCAGCCAGACCGGACTAGCTGGTGAGCAGTTCTTC	CASSQTGLAGEQFF
TRBV2	many	TRBJ1-1	NA	TGTGCCAGCAGTGAAAATGGTCAGGTGAACACTGAAGCTTTCTTT	CASSENGQVNTEAFF
TRBV5-4	NA	TRBJ1-4	TRBD1	TGTGCCAGCACCGTCGGAGGACAGGGAGTTGGTAATGAAAAACTGTTTTTT	CASTVGGQGVGNEKLFF
TRBV24-1	NA	TRBJ2-2	TRBD1	TGTGCCACCAGTGACTGGGACAGGGGATACACCGGGGAGCTGTTTTTT	CATSDWDRGYTGELFF
TRBV6-5	NA	TRBJ1-5	TRBD1	TGTGCCAGCAGCGGGGCGGGACAGGAGAATCAGCCCCAGCATTTT	CASSGAGQENQPQHF
TRBV5-8	NA	TRBJ2-1	TRBD2	TGTGCCAGCAGTTTCAGGACTAGCGGGACACACAATGAGCAGTTCTTC	CASSFRTSGTHNEQFF
TRBV7-3	NA	TRBJ2-1	NA	TGTGCCAGCAGCCCCACTACGAGCTCCTACAATGAGCAGTTCTTC	CASSPTTSSYNEQFF
TRBV5-6	NA	TRBJ1-6	NA	TGTGCCAGCAGCTTGGAGACGGGGGAAGGTAATTCACCCCTCCACTTT	CASSLETGEGNSPLHF
TRBV15	NA	TRBJ1-2	NA	TGTGCCACCAGCGGGGGAGGCACCAGAGGCTACACCTTC	CATSGGGTRGYTF
TRBV6-1	NA	TRBJ1-2	NA	TGTGCCAGCAGTGAGTCCGGGTTGAGCTATGGCTACACCTTC	CASSESGLSYGYTF
TRBV11-1	NA	TRBJ1-1	TRBD1	TGTGCCAGCAGCACCAACAGGGGCTTGAACACTGAAGCTTTCTTT	CASSTNRGLNTEAFF
TRBV25-1	NA	TRBJ2-1	NA	TGTGCCAGCACCGGGACTTCATACAATGAGCAGTTCTTC	CASTGTSYNEQFF
TRBV5-1	NA	TRBJ2-1	NA	TGCGCCAGCCGCTCGGAGGGGAGCTCCTACAATGAGCAGTTCTTC	CASRSEGSSYNEQFF
TRBV18	few	TRBJ2-7	TRBD1	TGTGCCAGCTCACCTGAAAAACGGGACAGTCCCTACGAGCAGTACTTC	CASSPEKRDSPYEQYF
TRBV7-6	NA	TRBJ2-2	NA	TGTGCCAGCAGCCCCGGGGGCAGGGGAGGGATTGCGAACACCGGGGAGCTGTTTTTT	CASSPGGRGGIANTGELFF
TRBV5-1	NA	TRBJ1-4	NA	TGCGCCAGCAGCTTGGGTGTCGGGGGTTCTGAAAAACTGTTTTTT	CASSLGVGGSEKLFF
TRBV28	NA	TRBJ2-7	TRBD2	TGTGCCAGCAGTCGGGGGGGCACCCTGAGCTCCTACGAGCAGTACTTC	CASSRGGTLSSYEQYF
TRBV10-3	NA	TRBJ1-1	NA	TGTGCCATCAGTGCCTCCGAGAAGAACACTGAAGCTTTCTTT	CAISASEKNTEAFF
TRBV19	NA	TRBJ1-1	TRBD1	TGTGCCAGTAGTTCCTACGGGGGACAGGGTAACACTGAAGCTTTCTTT	CASSSYGGQGNTEAFF
TRBV6-2/TRBV6-3	NA	TRBJ2-2	NA	TGTGCCAGCAGTTATCACCAGGGGAACACCGGGGAGCTGTTTTTT	CASSYHQGNTGELFF
TRBV4-2	NA	TRBJ2-2	TRBD2	TGTGCCAGCAGCCGGGAGCTAGCGGATCTCGGGGAGCTGTTTTTT	CASSRELADLGELFF
TRBV5-1	NA	TRBJ2-2	NA	TGCGCCAGCAGACGCGGTGGTTCCGGGGAGCTGTTTTTT	CASRRGGSGELFF
TRBV2	NA	TRBJ2-5	TRBD1	TGTGCCAGCAGTGATAGGACAGGTTCCGAGACCCAGTACTTC	CASSDRTGSETQYF
TRBV5-1	NA	TRBJ1-3	NA	TGCGCCAGCAGCAGCACAGGGTTCGGAAACACCATATATTTT	CASSSTGFGNTIYF
TRBV7-6	once	TRBJ1-3	NA	TGTGCCAGCAGTGCGAGCCGCTCTGGAAACACCATATATTTT	CASSASRSGNTIYF
TRBV7-9	once	TRBJ1-4	NA	TGTGCCAGCAGCTTAGCGCTGGGGGCGGGCAATGAAAAACTGTTTTTT	CASSLALGAGNEKLFF
TRBV19	NA	TRBJ1-1	NA	TGTGCCAGTAGTATCGGCAGCTCTCGGGGCACTGAAGCTTTCTTT	CASSIGSSRGTEAFF
TRBV3-1/TRBV3-2	NA	TRBJ1-2	TRBD1	TGTGCCAGCAGCCCGGGGACAGAACTTTATGGCTACACCTTC	CASSPGTELYGYTF
TRBV6-5	NA	TRBJ1-1	NA	TGTGCCAGCAAGATCGCCAGGGGCAACACTGAAGCTTTCTTT	CASKIARGNTEAFF
TRBV4-1	NA	TRBJ2-6	NA	TGCGCCAGCAGCCAAGACGAAGAGGGCCACCTCTCTGGGGCCAACGTCCTGACTTTC	CASSQDEEGHLSGANVLTF
TRBV5-4	NA	TRBJ2-1	TRBD2	TGTGCCAGCAGCCCGGAACTAGCGGGGGGGAATGAGCAGTTCTTC	CASSPELAGGNEQFF
TRBV7-2	NA	TRBJ2-2	NA	TGTGCCAGCAGCTTAGCCGCGGGGACCGGGGAGCTGTTTTTT	CASSLAAGTGELFF